This TCR delta chain is drawn from a study of human gamma delta and Vdelta1 T cells. General observations from the study: Polyclonal Delta One T cells reportedly showed broad cytotoxic targeting of acute myeloid leukemia.

Relative to its sample, this clone is medium-sized (0.01 to 0.1%). Antigen specificity is unknown. With CATT, TCRdb re-called clones from the PCR reads. Among roughly 6,000 delta-chain clones listed, roughly 41% were seen once. The CDR3 is made up of 20 amino acids. J lost 0 bases, V lost 2 bases, and 16 bases had no gene match. The V gene's germline CDR1 is TSWWSYY and CDR2 QGS. Sequencing input: Vdelta1 gamma-delta T cells from blood grown in culture (DOT cells). The chain uses TRDV1 and TRDJ1; 9 bases match TRDD3. This TCR derives from a human donor in good health. CDR3 protein: CALGEIPLWGLGDYTDKLIF. The CDR3 coding sequence is TGTGCTCTTGGGGAAATCCCCCTATGGGGACTGGGGGACTACACCGATAAACTCATCTTT.